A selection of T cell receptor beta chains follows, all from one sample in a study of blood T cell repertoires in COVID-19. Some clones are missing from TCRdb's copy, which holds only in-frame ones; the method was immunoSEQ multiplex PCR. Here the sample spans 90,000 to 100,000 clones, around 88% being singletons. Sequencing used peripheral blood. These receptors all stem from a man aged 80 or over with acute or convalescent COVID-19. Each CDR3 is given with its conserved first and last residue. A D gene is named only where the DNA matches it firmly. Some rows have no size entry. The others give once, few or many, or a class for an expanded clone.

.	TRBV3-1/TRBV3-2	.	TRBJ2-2	TGTGCCAGCAGCCAAGCATCTAGATTGGAGGCCGGGGAGCTGTTTTTT	CASSQASRLEAGELFF
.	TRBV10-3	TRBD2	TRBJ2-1	TGTGCCATCAGTGAGTTGGGGGGGAATGAGCAGTTCTTC	CAISELGGNEQFF
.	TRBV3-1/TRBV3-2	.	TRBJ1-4	TGTGCCAGCAGCCAAGGCGGCAGAGCTAATGAAAAACTGTTTTTT	CASSQGGRANEKLFF
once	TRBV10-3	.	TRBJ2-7	TGTGCCACTAGGACAGTCTCCTACGAGCAGTACTTC	CATRTVSYEQYF
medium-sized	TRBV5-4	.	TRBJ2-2	TGTGCCAGCAGCTTCCCCGCCGGGGAGCTGTTTTTT	CASSFPAGELFF
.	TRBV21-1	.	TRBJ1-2	TGTGCCAGCAACGCTCCGGGACAGGGAAACTATGGCTACACCTTC	CASNAPGQGNYGYTF
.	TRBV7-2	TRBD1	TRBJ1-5	TGTGCCAGCAGCTTAGTCGGTCAGGGGGCGAATCAGCCCCAGCATTTT	CASSLVGQGANQPQHF
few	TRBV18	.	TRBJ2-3	TGTGCCAGCTCACCACCGACAGAACCAGATACGCAGTATTTT	CASSPPTEPDTQYF
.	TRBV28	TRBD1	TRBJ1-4	TGTGCCAGCAGTTTAGGGACAGGGGGCAGGGGCGAAAAACTGTTTTTT	CASSLGTGGRGEKLFF
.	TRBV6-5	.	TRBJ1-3	TGTGCCAGCATCACAGACAGGGGAAACACCATATATTTT	CASITDRGNTIYF
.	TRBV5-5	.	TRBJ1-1	TGTGCCAGCAGCTTGGTCGGCAGGCCCGTGGTCACTGAAGCTTTCTTT	CASSLVGRPVVTEAFF
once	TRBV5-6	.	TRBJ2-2	TGTGCCAGCAGGACAAGGATAGTCTACAACGGGGAGCTGTTTTTT	CASRTRIVYNGELFF
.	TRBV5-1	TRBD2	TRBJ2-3	TGCGCCAGCAGCTTATTCCTAGCGGGAGTTGAAGATACGCAGTATTTT	CASSLFLAGVEDTQYF
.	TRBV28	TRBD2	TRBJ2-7	TGTGCCAGCAGTTCCCCTAGCGGGAGAATAATGTACGAGCAGTACTTC	CASSSPSGRIMYEQYF
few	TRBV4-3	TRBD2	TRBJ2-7	TGCGCCAGCAGCCAAGGGCTAGCGGAGCACTACGAGCAGTACTTC	CASSQGLAEHYEQYF
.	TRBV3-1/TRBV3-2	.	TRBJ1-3	TGTGCCAGCAGCCCCCGCCGCGGTCACTCTGGAAACACCATATATTTT	CASSPRRGHSGNTIYF
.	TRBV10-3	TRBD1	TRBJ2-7	TGTGCCATCAGTGAGCCGGGACAGGGAGACTACGAGCAGTACTTC	CAISEPGQGDYEQYF
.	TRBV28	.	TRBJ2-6	TGTGCCAGCAGTAACCTCCCGGGAGAGTCTGGGGCCAACGTCCTGACTTTC	CASSNLPGESGANVLTF
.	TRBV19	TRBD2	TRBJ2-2	TGTGCCAGTAGTACGCGGGAGGGCTACGGGGAGCTGTTTTTT	CASSTREGYGELFF
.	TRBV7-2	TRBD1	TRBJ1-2	TGTGCCAGCAGCCGTCTACCGGGACAGGGGGCGGGTGGCTACACCTTC	CASSRLPGQGAGGYTF
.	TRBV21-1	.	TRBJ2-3	TGTGCCAGCAGCAAGTGGGGACAGATTCAAAGCACAGATACGCAGTATTTT	CASSKWGQIQSTDTQYF
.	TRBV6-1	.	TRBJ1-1	TGTGCCAGCAGTGAAGGGGGCGTTGGCACTGAAGCTTTCTTT	CASSEGGVGTEAFF
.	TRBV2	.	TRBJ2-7	TGTGCCAGCATGTCAGCCTACGAGCAGTACTTC	CASMSAYEQYF
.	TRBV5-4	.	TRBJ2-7	TGTGCCAGCAGCTCCCAGAAGGAGAGCTCCTACGAGCAGTACTTC	CASSSQKESSYEQYF
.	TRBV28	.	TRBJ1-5	TGTGCCAGCAGGAGAAGCACGGGCAATCAGCCCCAGCATTTT	CASRRSTGNQPQHF
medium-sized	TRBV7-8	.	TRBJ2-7	TGTGCCAGCAGCTCCGCGGGACTGGGCTACGAGCAGTACTTC	CASSSAGLGYEQYF
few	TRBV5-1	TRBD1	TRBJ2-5	TGCGCCAGCAGCTTGGGCCCTGGACAGGGACGGGGGGAGACCCAGTACTTC	CASSLGPGQGRGETQYF
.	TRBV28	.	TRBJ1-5	TGTGCCAGCAGTTTAGAGCTCCGCAATCAGCCCCAGCATTTT	CASSLELRNQPQHF
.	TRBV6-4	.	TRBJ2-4	TGTGCCAGCAGTGACTCGATCGGCTCGGGGGACATTCAGTACTTC	CASSDSIGSGDIQYF
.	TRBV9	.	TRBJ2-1	TGTGCCAGCAGCGTAGCGGTATTCGGGGAGCAGTTCTTC	CASSVAVFGEQFF
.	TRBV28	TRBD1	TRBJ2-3	TGTGCCAGCAGGGGGTCTGGGACAGCTAGCACAGATACGCAGTATTTT	CASRGSGTASTDTQYF
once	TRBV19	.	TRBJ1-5	TGTGCCAGTAGTGTGGGGCCTCTCAAATTGGGCAATCAGCCCCAGCATTTT	CASSVGPLKLGNQPQHF
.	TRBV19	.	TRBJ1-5	TGTGCCAGTAGTATCTCTCGACAGGACCCTTGGCCCCAGCATTTT	CASSISRQDPWPQHF
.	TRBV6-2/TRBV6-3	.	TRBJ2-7	TGTGCCAGCAGTTACTCCTCTACGACTAGTTTGAGAGAGCAGTACTTC	CASSYSSTTSLREQYF
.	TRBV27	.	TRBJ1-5	TGTGCCAGCAGTTTATACGGGGGGTTAGGGCACAATCAGCCCCAGCATTTT	CASSLYGGLGHNQPQHF
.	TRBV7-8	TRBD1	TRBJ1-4	TGTGCCAGCAGCCCCACGGACAGGGGAGGTGAAAAACTGTTTTTT	CASSPTDRGGEKLFF
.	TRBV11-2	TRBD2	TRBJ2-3	TGTGCCAGCAGCTTAGATCCAGCGGGGAGCACAGATACGCAGTATTTT	CASSLDPAGSTDTQYF
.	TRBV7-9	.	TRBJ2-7	TGTGCCAGCAGCTTAGATGGGTCCAGGGGCGAGCAGTACTTC	CASSLDGSRGEQYF
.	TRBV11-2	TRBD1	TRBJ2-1	TGTGCCAGCAGCTTAGAGAGGGGGCTTTCCGGGCGTGAGCAGTTCTTC	CASSLERGLSGREQFF
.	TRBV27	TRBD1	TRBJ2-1	TGTGCCAGCAGGAGATTCACTGACAGGGGGGGTAGGAATGAGCAGTTCTTC	CASRRFTDRGGRNEQFF
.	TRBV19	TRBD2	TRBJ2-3	TGTGCCAGTAGTATAGGCGGGAGCGAGGTTGCAGATACGCAGTATTTT	CASSIGGSEVADTQYF
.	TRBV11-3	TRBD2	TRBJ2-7	TGTGCCAGCAGCCATAGACTAGCTGATTCCTACGAGCAGTACTTC	CASSHRLADSYEQYF
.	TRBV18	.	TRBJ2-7	TGTGCCAGCTCACCCGGCGGGCAGACCGAGCAGTACTTC	CASSPGGQTEQYF